This T cell receptor beta chain was recovered during a study of T cell changes during pregnancy in multiple sclerosis. The CDR3 is 13 residues long. Germline V lookup: CDR1 LNHDA, CDR2 SQIVND (reference sequence). V was trimmed by 1 base and J by 1 base, leaving 4 bases between them. This table comes from immunoSEQ multiplex PCR, and its TCRdb copy is limited to in-frame clones, with some not included. The sample includes 11,000 or so clones, about 93% of them seen just once. The sample in question was CD4+ T cells from peripheral blood mononuclear cells, obtained before pregnancy. This TCR was recovered from a female donor with multiple sclerosis, enrolled in a pregnancy study. V usage is TRBV19 and J usage is TRBJ1-1; unclear D gene. In DNA, the CDR3 is TGTGCCAGTAGTATAGCGAGGAACACTGAAGCTTTCTTT. Protein: CASSIARNTEAFF. Combining the CDR3 with reference TRBV19 and TRBJ1-1 gives the whole variable domain DGGITQSPKYLFRKEGQNVTLSCEQNLNHDAMYWYRQDPGQGLRLIYYSQIVNDFQKGDIAEGYSVSREKKESFPLTVTSAQKNPTAFYLCASSIARNTEAFFGQGTRLTVV.